The table lists the clone carrying this T cell receptor (beta chain) with many counts. What it binds is unknown. Germline values: CDR1 MDHEN, CDR2 SYDVKM. Losses at the gene ends were 5 bases for V and 4 bases for J; bases not matched to a gene: 11. This CDR3 is built from 15 residues. These data are taken from a study of T cells in Graves' hyperthyroidism and ophthalmopathy. Amplified TCR beta CDR3 regions came from RNA transcripts. Researchers ran a first-round RT-PCR on the TCR CDR3 using the HTBI primer set. Using its own MiXCR run on the multiplex PCR reads, TCRdb lists one record per CDR3 protein. The table lists more than 350,000 distinct CDR3 sequences, roughly 15% of them singletons. Regarding the study as a whole: In blood, most of the thyroid clonotypes expanded above 0.001 were also present. For ophthalmopathy, model prediction preceded onset by a median around 7 months.

Criteria for exclusion of patients were uncontrolled infection, other autoimmune disease, pregnancy or lactation. Sequencing was carried out using blood. The origin of this receptor is a woman aged 25-40 years with Graves' ophthalmopathy. This rearrangement joins TRBV28 to TRBJ2-7; 7 bases are shared with TRBD1. The CDR3 spells CASSEPGQRVYEQYF. The CDR3, as DNA: TGTGCCAGCAGTGAACCGGGACAGAGAGTATACGAGCAGTACTTC.